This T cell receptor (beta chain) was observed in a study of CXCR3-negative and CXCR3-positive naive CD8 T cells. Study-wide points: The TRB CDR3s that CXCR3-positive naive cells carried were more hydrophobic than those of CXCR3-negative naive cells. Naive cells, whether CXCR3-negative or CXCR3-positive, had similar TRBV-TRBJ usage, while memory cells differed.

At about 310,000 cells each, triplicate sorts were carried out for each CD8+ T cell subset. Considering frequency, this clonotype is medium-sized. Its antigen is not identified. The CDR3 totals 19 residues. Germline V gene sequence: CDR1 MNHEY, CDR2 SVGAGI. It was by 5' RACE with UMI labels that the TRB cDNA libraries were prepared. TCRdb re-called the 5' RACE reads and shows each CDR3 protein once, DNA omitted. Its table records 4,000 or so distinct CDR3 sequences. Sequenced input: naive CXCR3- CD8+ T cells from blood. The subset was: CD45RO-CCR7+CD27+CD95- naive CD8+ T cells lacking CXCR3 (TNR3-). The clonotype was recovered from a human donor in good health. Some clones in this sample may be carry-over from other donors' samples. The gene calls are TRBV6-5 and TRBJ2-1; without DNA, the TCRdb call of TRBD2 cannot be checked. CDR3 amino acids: CASGVGVPEREGRYNEQFF.